This T cell receptor (beta chain) was documented in a study of lymphopenia after photon versus proton radiotherapy. Generated by immunoSEQ multiplex PCR, the TCRdb table keeps only in-frame clones and is missing some. This table holds roughly 45,000 clones, over 75% found once. The length of the CDR3 is 14 residues. The germline gives CDR1 SNHLY, CDR2 FYNNEI. V was shortened by 4 bases and J by 4 bases, with 11 bases between the two germline ends. This receptor was taken from a man aged 40-50 years with gastric cancer. This sequence joins TRBV2 and TRBJ1-3; D not certain. The sample here was peripheral blood, taken from a patient treated with photon-based radiotherapy. The CDR3 DNA sequence: TGTGCCAGCAGTGTTGGGTCGGGAGGAAACACCATATATTTT. It codes for CASSVGSGGNTIYF.